Sequencing of this T cell receptor beta chain was carried out in a study of T cells in localized non-small cell lung cancer. The method was immunoSEQ multiplex PCR; TCRdb's version includes in-frame clones alone and lacks a portion of them. The sample holds about 22,000 clones, roughly 80% seen once. Notes on the study in general: Appearing in adjacent lung were a median roughly 60 of the top 100 tumor clones. The tumor had only one region sequenced, so heterogeneity remains possible. Patients showing higher blood T cell density tended to see longer overall survival. Adjacent uninvolved lung had the highest clonality, suggesting focused antigen responses.

Notes on this clone: Its antigen remains unknown.

CDR3 length equals 16 residues. The sequence derives from a man aged 40-75 years with stage I lung adenocarcinoma. The rearrangement links TRBV12-2 to TRBJ2-5; TRBD2, the D gene given by the table, was not confirmed from the DNA. TRBV12-2 is reported as a pseudogene. The specimen comprised peripheral blood, sampled before any cancer treatment. In DNA, the CDR3 is TGTGCAAGTCGCTACAAGGAGGGACTAGCGGGAGGGACCCAGTACTTC. This sequence encodes CASRYKEGLAGGTQYF.